This T cell receptor beta chain was identified during a study of early T cells in non-severe SARS-CoV-2 infection (dated by TCRdb to 2020 to 2022). Study-level background: Bulk RNA from unsorted whole blood was used for TCR sequencing, so alpha and beta chains could not be paired. Overall results and qualifications from the work: VDJdb matching was skewed toward anti-spike CD8 responses, so virus-specific expansions were likely underestimated and private and CD4 specificities were missed.

A few counts support this clonotype. Its antigen remains unidentified. No much larger clone exists at a distance of one base, and base qualities are not known. A case-control design nested within a healthcare worker cohort in London, UK, was used, with weekly nasopharyngeal swab PCR tests and blood sampling performed. Healthcare workers were recruited between 23 and 31 March 2020, during the week of the UK lockdown, and were followed weekly for up to about 16 weeks. From a lookup of the germline V gene (reference sequence), CDR1 and CDR2 are SGHNT and YYREEE. V lost 2 bases and J lost 3 bases, and the count of bases not matched to a germline gene is 8. CDR3 length: 17 amino acids, cysteine to phenylalanine. This entry keeps only the CDR3 DNA: 51 bases, framed from base 1. Library method: 5' RACE. Instrument used: NextSeq 500. The TCR library protocol attached unique molecular identifiers to individual cDNA molecules to correct for sequencing error and PCR bias. TCR alpha and beta chains were both sequenced, and the abundances of alpha and beta sequences in each sample were closely correlated with each other. In the authors' own workflow: Decombinator V4 was used to perform V gene, J gene and CDR3 annotation of TCR sequences. Expanded TCRs were defined as changing significantly between any two time points under a Poisson model with p below 0.0001. TCR abundances were normalised to the total number of TCRs sequenced per sample and expressed as counts per million. MAIT TCRs were defined by TRAV1-2 paired with TRAJ12, TRAJ20 or TRAJ33, and iNKT TCRs by TRAV10 paired with TRAJ18. A search of VDJdb, accessed on 1 November 2021, was run for TCRs annotated to CMV, EBV and SARS-CoV-2, with TCRs annotated for multiple antigens excluded. TCRdb handled the public reads itself, with Q25 trimming in fastp and clone calling in MiXCR, and kept productive beta chains. Every CDR3 protein is listed once, alongside the most common genes and DNA of its rows. TCRdb's processing, not the authors' own work, is the source of the V and J calls. Across this sample there are 65,000 to 75,000 distinct CDR3 sequences, with roughly 10% seen only once. The top ten clones comprise 3.5% to 4.5% of the sample.

The chain is made from TRBV5-4 and TRBJ2-3, with 11 central nucleotides matching TRBD2. Sequencing was performed on whole blood. The TCR sequence derives from an adult who was a healthcare worker with PCR-confirmed SARS-CoV-2 infection or an uninfected control (not recorded which). The sequenced DNA: TGTGCCAGCAGCTTTAAACCGGGACTAGCGGTAACAGATACGCAGTATTTT. This is translated as CASSFKPGLAVTDTQYF.